The 18 T cell receptor beta chains below come from one sample, sequenced in a study of T cells expressing NK-cell markers. Reanalyzing the 5' RACE reads, TCRdb keeps one entry per CDR3 protein, without DNA. Its clone listing holds 550,000 to 600,000 distinct CDR3 sequences. The sequencing input was blood T cells: a sorted CD56 or NKG2C T cell subset, CD4+ or CD8+ T cells, or bulk PBMC T cells (not recorded which). The source is a man between 18 and 29 years old in good health.

The chain recombines TRBV4-2 with TRBJ2-1. The germline CDR1 and CDR2 sequences are LGHNA and YNFKEQ. The CDR3 loop spans 16 amino acids. CDR3 amino acids: CASSPGRHASYNEQFF.

This chain links TRBV5-1 with TRBJ2-1. Germline lookup yields CDR1 SGHRS and CDR2 YFSETQ. The CDR3 contains 17 residues. The CDR3 region is CASSLVVGDSSYNEQFF.

The chain is built from TRBV7-6 and TRBJ2-2; TCRdb returns TRBD2, unconfirmable since there is no DNA. The germline V gene has CDR1 SGHVS and CDR2 FNYEAQ. This CDR3 contains 16 residues. CDR3 sequence: CASSRGRAANTGELFF.

The V gene is TRBV6-2 or TRBV6-3, the J gene TRBJ2-7; TCRdb's assignment of TRBD1 cannot be checked, as there is no DNA. The CDR3 covers 14 residues. Germline V gene data show CDR1 as MNHEY and CDR2 as SVGEGT. CDR3: CASRGVGSSYEQYF.

The chain combines TRBV6-4 with TRBJ2-1; TCRdb indicates TRBD2, and absent DNA this call remains unverified. Germline CDR1 MRHNA, CDR2 SNTAGT. The CDR3 loop spans 13 amino acids. The CDR3 protein is CASGTSGNNEQFF.

The rearrangement joins TRBV15 to TRBJ2-1; TCRdb proposes TRBD1, but this gene call is untestable without DNA. The CDR3 consists of 16 residues. Germline CDR1 LNHNV, CDR2 YYDKDF (reference sequence). Here the CDR3 reads CATSHSGSLSYNEQFF.

This chain links TRBV5-5 with TRBJ2-3; TCRdb's D call, TRBD1, is unchecked because there is no DNA. This CDR3 has 15 amino acids. Germline CDR1 reads SGHKS; CDR2 reads YYEKEE (reference sequence). The CDR3 sequence is CASSQDRATADTQYF.

The gene calls are TRBV7-9 and TRBJ1-5. CDR3 size: 14 residues. CDR1 and CDR2 (germline): SEHNR, FQNEAQ (reference sequence). CDR3 loop: CASRAQDSNQPQHF.

The chain is built from TRBV7-9 and TRBJ2-4; TCRdb proposes TRBD1, but this gene call is untestable without DNA. The CDR3 consists of 12 residues. Germline loops: CDR1 SEHNR, CDR2 FQNEAQ (reference sequence). This CDR3 is CASSDMGNIQYF.

V is TRBV20-1 and J is TRBJ1-2; TCRdb's D call, TRBD1, is unchecked because there is no DNA. Per germline, CDR1 DFQATT and CDR2 SNEGSKA (reference sequence). This CDR3 is 17 amino acids long. The CDR3 is CSARAWRTGERDYGYTF.

The rearrangement uses TRBV5-1 and TRBJ1-1; the D gene TCRdb calls, TRBD1, cannot be checked with no DNA. There are 13 residues in the CDR3. From germline, CDR1 is SGHRS and CDR2 YFSETQ. The CDR3 reads CASRNRADTEAFF.

The chain has TRBV5-1 and TRBJ2-1. CDR1 is SGHRS, CDR2 YFSETQ, per germline. The length of the CDR3 is 12 residues. The CDR3 sequence: CASSPSRYEQFF.

This chain joins TRBV4-3 and TRBJ2-2; as DNA is missing, the TRBD2 call by TCRdb cannot be tested. Germline lookup yields CDR1 LGHNA and CDR2 YSLEER. The CDR3 runs 15 residues. CDR3 region: CASSQVEGSTGELFF.

J is TRBJ2-3 and V is TRBV4-1; as DNA is missing, the TRBD1 call by TCRdb cannot be tested. Germline CDR1 is MGHRA and CDR2 is YSYEKL. CDR3 length equals 16 residues. CDR3 sequence reads: CASSPLVQGTTDTQYF.

The V call is TRBV7-2, the J call TRBJ1-6; the D call of TRBD1 rests on TCRdb alone, since no DNA is present to check it. CDR3 length: 13 amino acids. From germline, CDR1 is SGHTA and CDR2 FQGNSA. The CDR3 protein is CASSLTGQSPLHF.

The rearrangement uses TRBV24-1 and TRBJ2-1; the TCRdb call, TRBD2, lacks DNA for checking. Germline V gene lookup returns CDR1 KGHDR and CDR2 SFDVKD. The CDR3 runs to 16 residues. The CDR3 is CATSDLGLAENNEQFF.

This chain links TRBV7-2 with TRBJ1-2. The CDR3 is 13 residues long. Germline V CDR1 and CDR2: SGHTA, FQGNSA. This CDR3 reads CASRLRMGNGYTF.

The chain carries TRBV4-1 and TRBJ1-1; TCRdb gives TRBD1 as the D gene, but with no DNA this cannot be confirmed. Germline-derived CDR1 and CDR2 are MGHRA and YSYEKL. CDR3 length: 14 residues. CDR3 sequence: CASGSLGGNTEAFF.